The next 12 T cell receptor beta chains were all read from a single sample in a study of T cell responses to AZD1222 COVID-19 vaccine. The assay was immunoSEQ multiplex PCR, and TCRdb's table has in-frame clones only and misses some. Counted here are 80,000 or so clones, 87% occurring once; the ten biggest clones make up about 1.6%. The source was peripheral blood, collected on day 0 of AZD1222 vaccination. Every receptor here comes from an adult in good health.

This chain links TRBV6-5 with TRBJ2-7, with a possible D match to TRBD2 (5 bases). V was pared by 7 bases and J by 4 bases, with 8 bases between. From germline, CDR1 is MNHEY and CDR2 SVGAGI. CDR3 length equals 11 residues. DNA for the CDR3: TGTGCCAGCATCCGGGAATACGAGCAGTACTTC. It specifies CASIREYEQYF.

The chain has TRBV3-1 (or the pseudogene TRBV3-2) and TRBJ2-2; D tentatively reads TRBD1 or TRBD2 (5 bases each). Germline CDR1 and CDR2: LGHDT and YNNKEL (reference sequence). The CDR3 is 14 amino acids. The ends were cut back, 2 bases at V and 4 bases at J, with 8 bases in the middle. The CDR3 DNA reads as TGTGCCAGCAGCCAAAAGGGGAGCACCGGGGAGCTGTTTTTT. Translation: CASSQKGSTGELFF.

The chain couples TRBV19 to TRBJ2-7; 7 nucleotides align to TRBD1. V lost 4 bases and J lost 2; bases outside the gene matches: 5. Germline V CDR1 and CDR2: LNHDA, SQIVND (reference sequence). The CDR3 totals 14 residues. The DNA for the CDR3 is TGTGCCAGTAGTAACAGGGGCAGCCCCTACGAGCAGTACTTC. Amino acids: CASSNRGSPYEQYF.

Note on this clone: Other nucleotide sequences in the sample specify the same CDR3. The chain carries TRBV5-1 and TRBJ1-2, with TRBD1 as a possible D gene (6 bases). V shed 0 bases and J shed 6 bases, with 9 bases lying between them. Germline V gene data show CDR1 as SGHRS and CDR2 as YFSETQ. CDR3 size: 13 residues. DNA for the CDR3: TGCGCCAGCAGCTTGGGGCAGGGGAATGGCTACACCTTC. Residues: CASSLGQGNGYTF.

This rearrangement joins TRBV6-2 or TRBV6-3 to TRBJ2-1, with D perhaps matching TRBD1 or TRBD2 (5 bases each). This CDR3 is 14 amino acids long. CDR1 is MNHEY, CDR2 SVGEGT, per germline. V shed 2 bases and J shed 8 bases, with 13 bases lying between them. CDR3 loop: CASSYRGVRDEQFF. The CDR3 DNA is TGTGCCAGCAGTTACAGAGGGGTTAGGGATGAGCAGTTCTTC.

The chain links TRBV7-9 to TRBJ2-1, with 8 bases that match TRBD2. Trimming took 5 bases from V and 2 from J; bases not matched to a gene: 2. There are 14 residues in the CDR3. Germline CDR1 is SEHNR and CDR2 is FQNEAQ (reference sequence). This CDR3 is CASSLREAYNEQFF. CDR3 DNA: TGTGCCAGCAGCCTGCGGGAGGCCTACAATGAGCAGTTCTTC.

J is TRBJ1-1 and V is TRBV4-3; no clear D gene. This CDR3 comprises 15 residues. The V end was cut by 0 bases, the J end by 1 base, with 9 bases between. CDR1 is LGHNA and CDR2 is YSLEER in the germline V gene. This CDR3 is CASSQDRKTNTEAFF. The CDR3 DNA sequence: TGCGCCAGCAGCCAAGATCGGAAAACGAACACTGAAGCTTTCTTT.

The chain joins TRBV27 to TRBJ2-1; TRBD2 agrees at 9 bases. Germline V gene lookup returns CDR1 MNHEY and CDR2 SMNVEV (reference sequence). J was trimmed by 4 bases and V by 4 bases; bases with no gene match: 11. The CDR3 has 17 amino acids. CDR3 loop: CASSSPPSGTIYNEQFF. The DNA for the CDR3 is TGTGCCAGCAGTTCCCCCCCTAGCGGGACTATATACAATGAGCAGTTCTTC.

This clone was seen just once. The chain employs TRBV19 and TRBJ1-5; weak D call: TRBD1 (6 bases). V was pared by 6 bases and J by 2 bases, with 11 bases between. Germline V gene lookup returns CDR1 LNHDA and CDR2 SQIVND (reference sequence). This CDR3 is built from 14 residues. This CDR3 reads CASSTQGGNQPQHF. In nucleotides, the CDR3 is TGTGCCAGTAGCACACAGGGAGGCAATCAGCCCCAGCATTTT.

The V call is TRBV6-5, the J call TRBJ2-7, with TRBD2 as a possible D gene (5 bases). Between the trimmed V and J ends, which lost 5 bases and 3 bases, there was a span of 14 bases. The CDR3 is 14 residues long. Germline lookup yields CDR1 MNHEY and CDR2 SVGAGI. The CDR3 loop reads CASSPAGMGYEQYF. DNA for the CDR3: TGTGCCAGCAGTCCTGCCGGGATGGGCTACGAGCAGTACTTC.

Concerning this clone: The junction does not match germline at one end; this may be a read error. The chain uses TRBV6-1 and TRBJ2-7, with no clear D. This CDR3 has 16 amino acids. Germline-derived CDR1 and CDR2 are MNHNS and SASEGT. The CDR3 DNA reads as TGTGCCAGCAGAGAAGGGTATGTCGGTACCTACCTCGAGCAGTACTTC. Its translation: CASREGYVGTYLEQYF.

The CDR3 region is CASSPGTGNYNEQFF. The CDR3 bases are TGTGCCAGCTCACCGGGGACAGGGAATTACAATGAGCAGTTCTTC. The rearrangement links TRBV18 to TRBJ2-1; 9 bases are a match to TRBD1. The CDR3 consists of 15 residues. Germline CDR1 KGHSH, CDR2 LQKENI. V gave up 3 bases and J gave up 4 bases; unmatched junction bases: 4. Full variable domain (outside the CDR3, taken from reference TRBV18 and TRBJ2-1): NAGVMQNPRHLVRRRGQEARLRCSPMKGHSHVYWYRQLPEEGLKFMVYLQKENIIDESGMPKERFSAEFPKEGPSILRIQQVVRGDSAAYFCASSPGTGNYNEQFFGPGTRLTVL.